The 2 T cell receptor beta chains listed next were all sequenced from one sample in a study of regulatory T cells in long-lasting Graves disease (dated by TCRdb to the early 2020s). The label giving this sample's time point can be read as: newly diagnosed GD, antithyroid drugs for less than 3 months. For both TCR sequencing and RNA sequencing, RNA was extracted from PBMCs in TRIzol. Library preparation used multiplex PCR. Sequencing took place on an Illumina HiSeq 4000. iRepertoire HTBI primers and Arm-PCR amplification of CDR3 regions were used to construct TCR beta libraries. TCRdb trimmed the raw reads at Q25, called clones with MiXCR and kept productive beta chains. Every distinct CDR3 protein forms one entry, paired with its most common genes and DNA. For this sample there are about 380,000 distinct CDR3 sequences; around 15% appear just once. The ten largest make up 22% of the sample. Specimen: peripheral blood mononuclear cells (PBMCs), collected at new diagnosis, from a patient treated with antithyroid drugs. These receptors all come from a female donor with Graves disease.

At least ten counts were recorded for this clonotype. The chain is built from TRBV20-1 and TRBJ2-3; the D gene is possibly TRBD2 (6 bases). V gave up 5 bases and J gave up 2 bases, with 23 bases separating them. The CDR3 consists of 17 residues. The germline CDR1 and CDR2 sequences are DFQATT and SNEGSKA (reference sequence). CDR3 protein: CSAVYPSASIDTDTQYF. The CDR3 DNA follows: TGCAGTGCTGTATACCCTAGCGCCTCGATTGACACAGATACGCAGTATTTT.

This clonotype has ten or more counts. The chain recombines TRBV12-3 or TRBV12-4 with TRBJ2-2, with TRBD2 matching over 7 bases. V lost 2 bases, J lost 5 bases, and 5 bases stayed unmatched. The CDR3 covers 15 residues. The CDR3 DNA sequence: TGTGCCAGCAGTTTATCCTGGGGGGGAACCGGGGAGCTGTTTTTT. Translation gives CASSLSWGGTGELFF.